This record covers a single T cell receptor beta chain. Its antigen is currently unknown. CDR3 length equals 17 residues. V lost 1 base and J 1 base, leaving 16 bases between the germline ends. The germline gives CDR1 MGHRA, CDR2 YSYEKL. This record comes from a study of radiation and T cells in renal cell carcinoma. Regarding the study as a whole: In blood, top tumor clones expanded by 2 weeks, shrinking by 4. Baseline intratumoral clonotype presence is unknown without pretreatment biopsies.

Time point given: blood 2 weeks post-SBRT. The sample's treatment: 15 Gy SBRT to primary tumor, nephrectomy 4 weeks later. Serial blood draws occurred at baseline and 2 and 4 weeks post-SBRT. The tumor was a clear cell renal cell carcinoma. TCRdb's table, derived via immunoSEQ multiplex PCR, lists solely in-frame clones and lacks some. The sample comprises under 150,000 clones, approximately 78% of which are singletons, and 1.5% to 2% rests with the top ten. The genes are TRBV4-1 and TRBJ1-2; D is possibly TRBD1 (6 bases). This receptor was identified in a woman aged 55-69 years with renal cell carcinoma. This specimen consisted of blood, obtained from a patient whose treatment included radiotherapy and nephrectomy. The CDR3 here is CASSQGTARISNYGYTF. The CDR3 DNA reads as TGCGCCAGCAGCCAAGGGACAGCCAGAATAAGTAACTATGGCTACACCTTC.